This entry lists 22 T cell receptor beta chains sequenced from one sample in a study of early T cells in non-severe SARS-CoV-2 infection (dated by TCRdb to 2020 to 2023). The library was produced with 5' RACE. Instrument on record: NextSeq 500. The public reads were run again by TCRdb, first through fastp at Q25 and then through MiXCR, and only productive beta chains were kept. Each CDR3 protein gets just one entry, which takes the most common genes and DNA from the rows behind it. The sample yields roughly 35,000 distinct CDR3 sequences; under 7.5% were counted once. Roughly 4% of the sample is taken by the ten largest. Sequencing was performed on whole blood. The receptors originated from an adult who was a healthcare worker with PCR-confirmed SARS-CoV-2 infection or an uninfected control (not recorded which).

This clonotype was counted at least ten times. This chain joins TRBV9 and TRBJ2-1; no clear D gene. Germline CDR1 and CDR2: SGDLS and YYNGEE. The CDR3 is 14 residues long. V lost 0 bases and J 8 bases, leaving 12 bases between the germline ends. In nucleotides, the CDR3 is TGTGCCAGCAGCGTAGTGGGCTTTGAGGATGAGCAGTTCTTC. Protein sequence: CASSVVGFEDEQFF.

This clonotype was counted many times. The rearrangement uses TRBV20-1 and TRBJ2-7; perhaps TRBD2 as D (6 bases). V was clipped by 2 bases and J by 0 bases, with 14 bases between them. Germline V gene data show CDR1 as DFQATT and CDR2 as SNEGSKA (reference sequence). The CDR3 has 15 residues. CDR3 bases: TGCAGTGCTAGACCCGGGACTTCGAGCTCCTACGAGCAGTACTTC. This sequence encodes CSARPGTSSSYEQYF.

This clonotype was recorded many times. The chain links TRBV28 to TRBJ2-4; D not resolved. The CDR3 is 12 amino acids. The V gene lost 4 bases and the J gene lost 7 bases, with 8 bases spanning the gap. Per the germline V gene, CDR1 is MDHEN and CDR2 is SYDVKM. The CDR3 DNA reads TGTGCCAGCAGTTCCCTAGAGAACATTCAGTACTTC. This codes for CASSSLENIQYF.

There are many counts of this clonotype. The CDR3 is CASSLLGGSGDTQYF. Written as DNA, the CDR3 is TGTGCCAGCAGCTTATTGGGAGGATCAGGAGATACGCAGTATTTT. The rearrangement uses TRBV7-3 and TRBJ2-3; a weak D match, TRBD2 (6 bases). The germline CDR1 and CDR2 sequences are SGHTA and FQGTGA. This CDR3 spans 15 amino acids. Deletions cut 2 bases from V and 5 bases from J, with 14 bases between.

This clonotype was seen repeatedly, ten times or more. This chain joins TRBV5-4 and TRBJ2-7; no reliable D call. Germline assignment: CDR1 SGHNT and CDR2 YYREEE (reference sequence). The CDR3 totals 15 residues. V was shortened by 5 bases and J by 0 bases, with 15 bases between the two germline ends. CDR3 nucleotides: TGTGCCAGCAGTCGATTTCTCTCGGGCTCCTACGAGCAGTACTTC. Translated: CASSRFLSGSYEQYF.

This clonotype was detected many times. The CDR3 spells CASSVAPGGYEQYF. For the CDR3, the DNA is TGTGCCAGCAGCGTAGCTCCAGGGGGCTACGAGCAGTACTTC. The rearrangement joins TRBV9 to TRBJ2-7; 7 bases match TRBD1. The CDR3 has 14 amino acids. J gave up 3 bases and V 0 bases, and 3 bases lay outside the gene matches. The germline V gene has CDR1 SGDLS and CDR2 YYNGEE. The full variable domain, in which reference TRBV9 and TRBJ2-7 provide the parts outside the CDR3, is DSGVTQTPKHLITATGQRVTLRCSPRSGDLSVYWYQQSLDQGLQFLIQYYNGEERAKGNILERFSAQQFPDLHSELNLSSLELGDSALYFCASSVAPGGYEQYFGPGTRLTVT.

This chain joins TRBV29-1 and TRBJ2-3; no clear D gene. CDR1 is SQVTM, CDR2 ANQGSEA, per germline. This CDR3 spans 11 amino acids. V lost 7 bases, J lost 1 base, and 6 bases lay in between. CDR3 amino acids: CSGGGTDTQYF. The CDR3 DNA reads as TGCAGCGGTGGGGGCACAGATACGCAGTATTTT.

This chain connects TRBV14 to TRBJ1-6; D unclear. The V end lost 0 bases, the J end lost 10 bases, and 7 bases lay between the germline ends. The length of the CDR3 is 13 residues. Germline V gives CDR1 SGHDN, CDR2 FVKESK. CDR3 coding DNA: TGTGCCAGCAGCCAAGATATCAGATCACCCCTCCACTTT. The encoded protein is CASSQDIRSPLHF.

This clonotype was seen ten or more times. The chain combines TRBV7-2 with TRBJ1-3; no reliable D call. Germline CDR1 is SGHTA and CDR2 is FQGNSA. CDR3 length equals 14 residues. The V gene lost 2 bases and the J gene lost 0 bases, with 5 bases spanning the gap. The CDR3 loop is CASSLSHSGNTIYF. CDR3 in DNA: TGTGCCAGCAGCTTAAGCCACTCTGGAAACACCATATATTTT. The whole variable domain, remainder taken from reference TRBV7-2 and TRBJ1-3, is GAGVSQSPSNKVTEKGKDVELRCDPISGHTALYWYRQSLGQGLEFLIYFQGNSAPDKSGLPSDRFSAERTGGSVSTLTIQRTQQEDSAVYLCASSLSHSGNTIYFGEGSWLTVV.

This clonotype was found many times. The rearrangement links TRBV12-3 or TRBV12-4 to TRBJ2-3, with a tentative D call TRBD1 (7 bases). V was clipped by 8 bases and J by 4 bases, with 13 bases between them. The CDR3 consists of 13 residues. Written as DNA, the CDR3 is TGTGCCAGCGGCCAGGGGGGAGCAGATACGCAGTATTTT. This gives the protein CASGQGGADTQYF.

At least ten counts were recorded for this clonotype. The V gene is TRBV5-1, the J gene TRBJ1-1; D ambiguous. Trimming shortened V by 3 bases and J by 4 bases, and 13 bases separated the two germline ends. In germline, CDR1 is SGHRS, CDR2 YFSETQ. This CDR3 spans 14 amino acids. This CDR3 reads CASSSLPLSTEAFF. As DNA, the CDR3 is TGCGCCAGCAGCTCACTGCCATTGAGCACTGAAGCTTTCTTT.

A note on this clonotype: Given a much more abundant clone one base away, this may be a read error. Since no conserved phenylalanine or tryptophan closes the CDR3, a read error is the likely cause. The rearrangement links TRBV7-9 to TRBJ2-3, with 8 bases aligning to TRBD2. V was clipped by 1 base and J by 7 bases; unmatched bases: 10. The CDR3 is 16 amino acids. Germline CDR1 SEHNR, CDR2 FQNEAQ (reference sequence). The DNA for the CDR3 is TGTGCCAGCAGCTTAGTACGGGAGGGCCGCGGAAATACGCAGTATTCT. Protein sequence: CASSLVREGRGNTQYS.

This clonotype has ten or more counts. The chain recombines TRBV4-1 with TRBJ2-7; 7 bases match TRBD2. V lost 0 bases, J lost 4 bases, and 3 bases stayed unmatched. The CDR3 consists of 14 residues. Germline V gene data show CDR1 as MGHRA and CDR2 as YSYEKL. The CDR3 nucleotides are TGCGCCAGCAGCCAAGAGGCCGGGGGGTACGAGCAGTACTTC. This encodes CASSQEAGGYEQYF.

The table lists this clonotype with many counts. This chain connects TRBV29-1 to TRBJ2-4; perhaps TRBD2 as D (5 bases). The length of the CDR3 is 12 residues. V lost 5 bases and J lost 8, with 13 bases in between. Germline lookup yields CDR1 SQVTM and CDR2 ANQGSEA. The CDR3 sequence: CSVLPEGDIQYF. The CDR3 DNA reads TGCAGCGTTCTTCCAGAGGGAGACATTCAGTACTTC.

This clonotype was seen many times. The chain recombines TRBV18 with TRBJ2-7, with 12 bases identical to TRBD2. The CDR3 runs to 16 residues. V dropped 2 bases and J dropped 4; count of bases not matched to a gene: 6. Germline CDR1 is KGHSH and CDR2 is LQKENI. The CDR3 bases are TGTGCCAGCTCACCATATTCGACTAGCGGGGGATACGAGCAGTACTTC. Translated, it gives CASSPYSTSGGYEQYF.

The table lists this clonotype with many counts. The chain is built from TRBV11-2 and TRBJ2-5, with 9 bases identical to TRBD2. The CDR3 has 15 amino acids. Trimming cost V 1 base and J 12 bases; bases outside gene matches: 12. Germline loops: CDR1 SGHAT, CDR2 FQNNGV. DNA of the CDR3: TGTGCCAGCAGCTTAGGACTAGCGGACATACAAAGAAAGTACTTC. This codes for CASSLGLADIQRKYF.

This clonotype was detected ten times or more. V and J are TRBV24-1 and TRBJ2-3; D remains ambiguous. The CDR3 contains 14 residues. Germline lookup yields CDR1 KGHDR and CDR2 SFDVKD. Trimming left V 1 base short and J 2 bases short, with 6 bases between. CDR3 nucleotide sequence: TGTGCCACCAGTGATTTTCCCCCCACAGATACGCAGTATTTT. Translating it yields CATSDFPPTDTQYF.

J is TRBJ2-3 and V is TRBV18, with 7 bases fitting TRBD2. This CDR3 has 15 amino acids. Germline loops: CDR1 KGHSH, CDR2 LQKENI. The V gene end was trimmed by 2 bases and the J gene end by 0 bases; junction bases not matched to a gene: 2. The CDR3 spells CASSPGGSSTDTQYF. The CDR3 DNA sequence: TGTGCCAGCTCACCAGGCGGGAGTAGCACAGATACGCAGTATTTT.

The gene calls are TRBV28 and TRBJ1-2; no clear D gene. The CDR3 is 12 residues long. V was trimmed by 5 bases and J by 5 bases, leaving 9 bases between them. From germline, CDR1 is MDHEN and CDR2 SYDVKM. The CDR3 DNA follows: TGTGCCAGCAGTGTGACAAGTTATGGCTACACCTTC. This codes for CASSVTSYGYTF.

This clonotype was detected ten times or more. J is TRBJ1-2 and V is TRBV19; tentatively, D is TRBD1 (6 bases). V lost 6 bases and J lost 2, with 22 bases in between. The CDR3 runs 17 residues. Germline CDR1 LNHDA, CDR2 SQIVND (reference sequence). The CDR3 loop reads CASSTTRAGQPNYGYTF. In DNA form, the CDR3 reads TGTGCCAGTAGCACCACCCGAGCCGGACAGCCCAACTATGGCTACACCTTC. Full variable domain (remainder filled in from reference TRBV19 and TRBJ1-2): DGGITQSPKYLFRKEGQNVTLSCEQNLNHDAMYWYRQDPGQGLRLIYYSQIVNDFQKGDIAEGYSVSREKKESFPLTVTSAQKNPTAFYLCASSTTRAGQPNYGYTFGSGTRLTVV.

This clonotype came up many times. The chain combines TRBV6-4 with TRBJ2-1; D is unclear. The length of the CDR3 is 16 residues. Germline assignment: CDR1 MRHNA and CDR2 SNTAGT. V lost 0 bases and J lost 5, with 14 bases in between. CDR3: CASSDSSNSTHNEQFF. The CDR3 coding sequence is TGTGCCAGCAGTGACTCGTCCAATTCTACCCACAATGAGCAGTTCTTC.

There are a few counts of this clonotype. The V gene is TRBV20-1, the J gene TRBJ1-4; D unresolved. The CDR3 has 13 amino acids. CDR1 is DFQATT and CDR2 is SNEGSKA in the germline V gene (reference sequence). The V end was cut by 0 bases, the J end by 7 bases, with 9 bases between. For the CDR3, the DNA is TGCAGTGCTAGAGATGTGAGGGCTGAAAAACTGTTTTTT. Translated: CSARDVRAEKLFF.